The 10 T cell receptor beta chains listed next were all sequenced from one sample in a study of blood T cell repertoires in COVID-19. Generated by immunoSEQ multiplex PCR, the TCRdb table keeps only in-frame clones and is missing some. The sample holds roughly 81,000 clones, around 90% seen once. The sample taken for sequencing was peripheral blood. These receptors came from a young man with acute or convalescent COVID-19.

The J gene is TRBJ2-1, the V gene TRBV7-6; TRBD1 is a possible D gene (6 bases). Germline loops: CDR1 SGHVS, CDR2 FNYEAQ. CDR3 size: 17 residues. V was trimmed by 0 bases and J by 0 bases, leaving 12 bases between them. The CDR3 loop reads CASSLAQGPSSYNEQFF. The DNA for the CDR3 is TGTGCCAGCAGCTTAGCGCAGGGGCCGAGCTCCTACAATGAGCAGTTCTTC.

The chain joins TRBV4-3 to TRBJ2-7; tentative D call: TRBD1 (5 bases). Between the trimmed V and J ends, which lost 3 bases and 2 bases, there was a span of 17 bases. CDR1 is LGHNA, CDR2 YSLEER, per germline. This CDR3 contains 16 residues. CDR3 sequence reads: CASSHPLPPGTYEQYF. For the CDR3, the DNA is TGCGCCAGCAGCCACCCCCTCCCCCCAGGGACCTACGAGCAGTACTTC.

This clone was observed a handful of times. The rearrangement uses TRBV5-1 and TRBJ2-7, with TRBD1 as a possible D gene (6 bases). The length of the CDR3 is 13 residues. The germline gives CDR1 SGHRS, CDR2 YFSETQ. V lost 2 bases to trimming and J lost 3 bases, with 9 bases between them. Here the CDR3 reads CASSLGQLYEQYF. CDR3 nucleotides: TGCGCCAGCAGCTTAGGACAGCTCTACGAGCAGTACTTC.

This CDR3 is CASSQQGAGANVLTF. In DNA form, the CDR3 reads TGTGCCAGCAGTCAACAGGGGGCTGGGGCCAACGTCCTGACTTTC. This chain connects TRBV28 to TRBJ2-6; TRBD1 matches 8 bases. The germline V gene encodes CDR1 MDHEN and CDR2 SYDVKM. Trimming at V came to 5 bases and at J to 2 bases, leaving 2 bases not matched to a gene. This CDR3 spans 15 amino acids.

This chain joins TRBV7-9 and TRBJ2-7; 10 bases match TRBD1. There are 17 residues in the CDR3. Germline CDR1 and CDR2: SEHNR and FQNEAQ (reference sequence). With V trimmed by 4 bases and J by 3 bases, 12 bases remained unmatched. The DNA for the CDR3 is TGTGCCAGCAGCTCCACGGTCCCGGGACAGGGGTACTACGAGCAGTACTTC. It specifies CASSSTVPGQGYYEQYF.

This sequence joins TRBV13 and TRBJ2-7; 9 nucleotides match TRBD1. The germline V gene encodes CDR1 PRHDT and CDR2 FYEKMQ (reference sequence). With 11 bases clipped from V and 2 bases from J, the junction kept 7 bases outside the gene matches. CDR3 length: 13 amino acids. The CDR3 spells CASGGTGTYEQYF. The CDR3 coding sequence is TGTGCCTCCGGGGGGACAGGGACCTACGAGCAGTACTTC.

The CDR3 region is CASSPSLAGGTGELFF. CDR3 sequence (DNA): TGTGCCAGCTCACCAAGCCTAGCGGGTGGCACCGGGGAGCTGTTTTTT. The chain uses TRBV18 and TRBJ2-2; TRBD2 matches at 8 bases. CDR1 and CDR2 (germline): KGHSH, LQKENI. CDR3 length equals 16 residues. The ends lost 2 bases at V and 4 bases at J; junction bases unmatched: 6.

V usage is TRBV6-5 and J usage is TRBJ2-3; D perhaps matches TRBD2 (6 bases). Looked up from germline, CDR1 is MNHEY and CDR2 is SVGAGI. Deletions cut 10 bases from V and 0 bases from J, with 11 bases between. This CDR3 region has 13 residues. The CDR3 reads CATMRDSTDTQYF. CDR3 sequence (DNA): TGTGCCACAATGCGGGACAGCACAGATACGCAGTATTTT.

The CDR3 reads CASSPQGVQPQHF. The DNA of the CDR3 is TGTGCCAGCTCACCACAGGGAGTTCAGCCCCAGCATTTT. J is TRBJ1-5 and V is TRBV18, with D unclear. With 1 base removed from V and 6 bases from J, the gap between germline ends came to 7 bases. The CDR3 is made up of 13 amino acids. The germline CDR1 and CDR2 sequences are KGHSH and LQKENI.

The chain uses TRBV24-1 and TRBJ2-7; possibly TRBD2 for D (6 bases). CDR1 and CDR2 from the germline V gene are KGHDR and SFDVKD. This CDR3 is built from 15 residues. V was cut by 7 bases and J by 1 base, with 16 bases left in between. CDR3 sequence: CATRVEGLASYEQYF. The CDR3 nucleotides read TGTGCCACCAGGGTGGAGGGGTTGGCGTCCTACGAGCAGTACTTC.